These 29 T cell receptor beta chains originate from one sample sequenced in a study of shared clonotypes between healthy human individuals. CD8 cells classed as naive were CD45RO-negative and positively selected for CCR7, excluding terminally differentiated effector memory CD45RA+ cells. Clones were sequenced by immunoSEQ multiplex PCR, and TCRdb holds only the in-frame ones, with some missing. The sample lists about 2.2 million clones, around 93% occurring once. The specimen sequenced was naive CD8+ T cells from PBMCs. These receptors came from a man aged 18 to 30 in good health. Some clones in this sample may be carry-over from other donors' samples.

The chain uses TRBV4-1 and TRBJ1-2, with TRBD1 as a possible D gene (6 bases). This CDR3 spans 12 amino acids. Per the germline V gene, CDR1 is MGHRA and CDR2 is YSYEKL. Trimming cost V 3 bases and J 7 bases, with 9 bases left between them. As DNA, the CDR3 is TGCGCCAGCAGCCAGGGGGCAAGTGGCTACACCTTC. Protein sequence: CASSQGASGYTF.

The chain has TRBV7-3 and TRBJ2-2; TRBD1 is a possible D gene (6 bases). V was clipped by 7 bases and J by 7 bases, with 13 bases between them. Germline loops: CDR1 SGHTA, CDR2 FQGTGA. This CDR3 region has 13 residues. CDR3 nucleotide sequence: TGTGCCAGCACCAGGGGAGCCGGCGGGGAGCTGTTTTTT. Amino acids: CASTRGAGGELFF.

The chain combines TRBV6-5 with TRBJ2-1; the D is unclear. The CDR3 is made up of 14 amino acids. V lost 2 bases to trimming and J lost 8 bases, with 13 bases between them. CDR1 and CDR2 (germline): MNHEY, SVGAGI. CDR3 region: CASSYLSDAYEQFF. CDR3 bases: TGTGCCAGCAGTTACCTTTCCGACGCCTATGAGCAGTTCTTC.

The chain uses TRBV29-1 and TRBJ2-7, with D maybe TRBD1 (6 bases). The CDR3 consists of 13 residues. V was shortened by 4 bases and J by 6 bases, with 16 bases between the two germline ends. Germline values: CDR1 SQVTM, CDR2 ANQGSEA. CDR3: CSVVGVTRGEQYF. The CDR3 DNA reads TGCAGCGTTGTGGGGGTCACCAGGGGCGAGCAGTACTTC.

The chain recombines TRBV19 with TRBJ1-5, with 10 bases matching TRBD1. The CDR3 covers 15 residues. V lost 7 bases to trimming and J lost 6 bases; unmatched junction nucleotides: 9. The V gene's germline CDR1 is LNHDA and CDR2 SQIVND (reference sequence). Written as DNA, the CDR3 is TGTGCCAGTACCTTTGGGACAGGGGCGGGTCAGCCCCAGCATTTT. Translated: CASTFGTGAGQPQHF.

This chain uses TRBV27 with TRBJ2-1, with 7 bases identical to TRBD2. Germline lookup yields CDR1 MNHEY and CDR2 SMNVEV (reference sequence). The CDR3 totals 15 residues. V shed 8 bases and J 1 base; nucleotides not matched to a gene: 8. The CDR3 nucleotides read TGTGCCAGCGGGAATGGCGGGAGTTCCTACAATGAGCAGTTCTTC. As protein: CASGNGGSSYNEQFF.

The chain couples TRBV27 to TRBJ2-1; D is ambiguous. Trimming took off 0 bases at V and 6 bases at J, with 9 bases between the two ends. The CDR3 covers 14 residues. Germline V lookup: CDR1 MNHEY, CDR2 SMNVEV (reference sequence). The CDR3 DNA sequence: TGTGCCAGCAGTTTATCGGGCCGGATCAATGAGCAGTTCTTC. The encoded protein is CASSLSGRINEQFF.

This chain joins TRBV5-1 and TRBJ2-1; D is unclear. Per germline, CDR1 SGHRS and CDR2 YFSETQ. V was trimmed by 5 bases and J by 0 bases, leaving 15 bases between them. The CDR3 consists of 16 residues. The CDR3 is CASRSPDPSSYNEQFF. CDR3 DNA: TGCGCCAGCAGATCCCCGGACCCAAGCTCCTACAATGAGCAGTTCTTC.

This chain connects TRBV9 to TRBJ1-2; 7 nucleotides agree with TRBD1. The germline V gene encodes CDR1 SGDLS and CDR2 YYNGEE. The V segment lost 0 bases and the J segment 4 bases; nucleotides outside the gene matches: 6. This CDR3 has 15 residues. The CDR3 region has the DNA TGTGCCAGCAGCGTAGCTAGGGACAGAGGCTATGGCTACACCTTC. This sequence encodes CASSVARDRGYGYTF.

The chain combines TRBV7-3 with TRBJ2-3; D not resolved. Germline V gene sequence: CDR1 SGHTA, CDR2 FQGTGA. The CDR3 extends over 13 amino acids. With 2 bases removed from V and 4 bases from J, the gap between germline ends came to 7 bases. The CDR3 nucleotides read TGTGCCAGCAGCTTACCCGACGCAGATACGCAGTATTTT. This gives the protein CASSLPDADTQYF.

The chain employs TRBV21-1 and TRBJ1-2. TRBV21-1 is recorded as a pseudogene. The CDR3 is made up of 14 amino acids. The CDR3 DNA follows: TGTGCCAGCGTCCGGGCCCCTCCTTTTTATGGCTACACCTTC. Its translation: CASVRAPPFYGYTF.

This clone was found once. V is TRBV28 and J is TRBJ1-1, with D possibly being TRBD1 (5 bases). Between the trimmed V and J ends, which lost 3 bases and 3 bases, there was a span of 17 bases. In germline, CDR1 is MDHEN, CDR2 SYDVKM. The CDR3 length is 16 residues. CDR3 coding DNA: TGTGCCAGCAGTTTCCCGGAGGGGTCAATGGACACTGAAGCTTTCTTT. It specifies CASSFPEGSMDTEAFF. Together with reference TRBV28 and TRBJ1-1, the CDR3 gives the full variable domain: DVKVTQSSRYLVKRTGEKVFLECVQDMDHENMFWYRQDPGLGLRLIYFSYDVKMKEKGDIPEGYSVSREKKERFSLILESASTNQTSMYLCASSFPEGSMDTEAFFGQGTRLTVV.

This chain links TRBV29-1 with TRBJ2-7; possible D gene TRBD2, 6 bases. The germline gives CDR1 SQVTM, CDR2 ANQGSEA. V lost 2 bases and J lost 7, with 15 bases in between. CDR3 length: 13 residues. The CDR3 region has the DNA TGCAGCGTTGAAAGTACGGGAGCGAATGAGCAGTACTTC. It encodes CSVESTGANEQYF.

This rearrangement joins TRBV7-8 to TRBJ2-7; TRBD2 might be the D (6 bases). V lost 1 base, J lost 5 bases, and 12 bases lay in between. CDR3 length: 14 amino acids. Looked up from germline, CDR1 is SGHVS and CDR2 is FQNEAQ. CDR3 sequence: CASSLVRGNHEQYF. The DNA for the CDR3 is TGTGCCAGCAGCTTAGTTCGGGGGAACCACGAGCAGTACTTC.

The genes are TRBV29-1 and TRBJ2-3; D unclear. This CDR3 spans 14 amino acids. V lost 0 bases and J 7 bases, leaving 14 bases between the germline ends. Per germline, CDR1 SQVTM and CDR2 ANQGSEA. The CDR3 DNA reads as TGCAGCGTTGAAGATTGGGATTCACTTAATACGCAGTATTTT. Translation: CSVEDWDSLNTQYF.

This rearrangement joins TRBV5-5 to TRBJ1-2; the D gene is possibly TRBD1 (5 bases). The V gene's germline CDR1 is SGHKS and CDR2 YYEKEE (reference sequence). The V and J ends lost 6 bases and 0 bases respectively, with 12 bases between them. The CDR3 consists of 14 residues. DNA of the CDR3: TGTGCCAGCAACTCCCCAGGGACTAACTATGGCTACACCTTC. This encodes CASNSPGTNYGYTF.

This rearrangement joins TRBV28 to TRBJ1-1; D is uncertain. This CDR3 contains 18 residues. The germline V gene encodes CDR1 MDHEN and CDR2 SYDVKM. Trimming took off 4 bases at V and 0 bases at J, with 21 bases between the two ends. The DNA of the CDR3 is TGTGCCAGCAGTTCAAATTTTGGCGAGGGCACTATGAACACTGAAGCTTTCTTT. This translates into CASSSNFGEGTMNTEAFF.

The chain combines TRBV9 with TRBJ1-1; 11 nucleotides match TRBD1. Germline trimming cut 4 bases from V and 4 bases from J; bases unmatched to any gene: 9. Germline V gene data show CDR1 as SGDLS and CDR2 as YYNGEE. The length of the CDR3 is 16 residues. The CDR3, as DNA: TGTGCCAGCAGCCGAGCCGGGACAGGGGGTAGCACTGAAGCTTTCTTT. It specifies CASSRAGTGGSTEAFF.

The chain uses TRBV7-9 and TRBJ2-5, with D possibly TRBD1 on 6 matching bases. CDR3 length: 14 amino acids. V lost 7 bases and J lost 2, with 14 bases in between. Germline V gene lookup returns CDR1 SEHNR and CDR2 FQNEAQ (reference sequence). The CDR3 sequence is CASTEGGFQETQYF. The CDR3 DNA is TGTGCCAGCACCGAAGGGGGATTTCAAGAGACCCAGTACTTC.

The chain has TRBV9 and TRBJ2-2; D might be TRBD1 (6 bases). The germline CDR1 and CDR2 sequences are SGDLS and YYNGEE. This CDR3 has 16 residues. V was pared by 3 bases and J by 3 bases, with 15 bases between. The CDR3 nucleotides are TGTGCCAGCAGCGCGATGGACAGACGGGACACCGGGGAGCTGTTTTTT. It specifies CASSAMDRRDTGELFF.

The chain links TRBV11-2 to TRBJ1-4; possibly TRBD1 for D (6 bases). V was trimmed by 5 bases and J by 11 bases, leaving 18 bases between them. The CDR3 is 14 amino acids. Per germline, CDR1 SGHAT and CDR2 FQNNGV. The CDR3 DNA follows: TGTGCCAGCAGCGAGGGGGGCCGACAGATGAAACTGTTTTTT. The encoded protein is CASSEGGRQMKLFF.

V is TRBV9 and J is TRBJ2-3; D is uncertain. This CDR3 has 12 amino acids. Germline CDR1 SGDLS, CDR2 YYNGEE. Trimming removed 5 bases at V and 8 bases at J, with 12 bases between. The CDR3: CASRSNRGTQYF. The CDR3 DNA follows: TGTGCCAGCAGATCCAATCGCGGTACGCAGTATTTT.

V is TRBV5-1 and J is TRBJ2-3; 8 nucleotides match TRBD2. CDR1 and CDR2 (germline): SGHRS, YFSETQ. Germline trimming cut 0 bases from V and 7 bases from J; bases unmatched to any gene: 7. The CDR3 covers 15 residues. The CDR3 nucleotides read TGCGCCAGCAGCTTGGTACTAGCGGCATCTCATACGCAGTATTTT. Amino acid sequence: CASSLVLAASHTQYF.

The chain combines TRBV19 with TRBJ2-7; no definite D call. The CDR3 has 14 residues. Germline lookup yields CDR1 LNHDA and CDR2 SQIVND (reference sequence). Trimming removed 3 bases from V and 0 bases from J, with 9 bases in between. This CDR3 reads CASSMTFSSYEQYF. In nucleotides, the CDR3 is TGTGCCAGTAGTATGACTTTCTCCTCCTACGAGCAGTACTTC.

The CDR3 protein is CASSLSRLAVPDTQYF. The CDR3 DNA sequence: TGTGCCAGCAGTTTATCACGTCTAGCGGTGCCAGATACGCAGTATTTT. V gene TRBV27 combines with J gene TRBJ2-3, with TRBD2 matching over 7 bases. The V segment lost 0 bases and the J segment 4 bases; nucleotides outside the gene matches: 7. The length of the CDR3 is 16 residues. The V gene's germline CDR1 is MNHEY and CDR2 SMNVEV (reference sequence).

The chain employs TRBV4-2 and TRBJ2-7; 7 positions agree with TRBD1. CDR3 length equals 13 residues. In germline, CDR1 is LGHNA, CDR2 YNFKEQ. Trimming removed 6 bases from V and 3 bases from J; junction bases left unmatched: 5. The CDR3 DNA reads TGTGCCAGCAGGGCGGACAGGATCTACGAGCAGTACTTC. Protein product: CASRADRIYEQYF.

CDR3 amino acids: CASSLELFRELSGNTIYF. CDR3 bases: TGTGCCAGCAGCTTAGAGCTTTTCAGGGAACTCTCTGGAAACACCATATATTTT. The rearrangement uses TRBV7-2 and TRBJ1-3, with D possibly TRBD1 on 5 matching bases. The germline V gene has CDR1 SGHTA and CDR2 FQGNSA. The CDR3 is made up of 18 amino acids. Trimming left V 1 base short and J 0 bases short, with 16 bases between. Full variable domain (outside the CDR3, taken from reference TRBV7-2 and TRBJ1-3): GAGVSQSPSNKVTEKGKDVELRCDPISGHTALYWYRQSLGQGLEFLIYFQGNSAPDKSGLPSDRFSAERTGGSVSTLTIQRTQQEDSAVYLCASSLELFRELSGNTIYFGEGSWLTVV.

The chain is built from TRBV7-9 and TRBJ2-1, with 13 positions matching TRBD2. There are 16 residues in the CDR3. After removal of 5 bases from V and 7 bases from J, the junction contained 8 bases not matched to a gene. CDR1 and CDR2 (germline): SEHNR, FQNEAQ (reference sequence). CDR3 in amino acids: CASSPGLAGLSNEQFF. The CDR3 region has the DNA TGTGCCAGCAGCCCGGGACTAGCGGGATTAAGTAATGAGCAGTTCTTC.

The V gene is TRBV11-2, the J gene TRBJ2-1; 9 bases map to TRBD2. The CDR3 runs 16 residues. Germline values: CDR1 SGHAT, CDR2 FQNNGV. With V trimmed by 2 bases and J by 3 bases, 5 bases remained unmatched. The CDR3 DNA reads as TGTGCCAGCAGCTTAAACCTAGCGGGGCTCTACAATGAGCAGTTCTTC. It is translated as CASSLNLAGLYNEQFF. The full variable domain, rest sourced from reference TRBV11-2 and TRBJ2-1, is EAGVAQSPRYKIIEKRQSVAFWCNPISGHATLYWYQQILGQGPKLLIQFQNNGVVDDSQLPKDRFSAERLKGVDSTLKIQPAKLEDSAVYLCASSLNLAGLYNEQFFGPGTRLTVL.